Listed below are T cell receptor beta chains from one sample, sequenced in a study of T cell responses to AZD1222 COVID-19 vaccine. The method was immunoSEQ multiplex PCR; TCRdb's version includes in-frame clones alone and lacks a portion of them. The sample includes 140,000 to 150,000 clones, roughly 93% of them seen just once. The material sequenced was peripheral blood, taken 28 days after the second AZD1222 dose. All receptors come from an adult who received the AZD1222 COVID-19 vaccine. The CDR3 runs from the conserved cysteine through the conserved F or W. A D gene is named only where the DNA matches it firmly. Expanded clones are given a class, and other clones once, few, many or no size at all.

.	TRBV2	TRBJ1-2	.	CASTPENLHGYTF	TGTGCCAGCACCCCCGAAAATCTCCATGGCTACACCTTC
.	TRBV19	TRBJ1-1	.	CASSPQGGNTEAFF	TGTGCCAGTAGTCCTCAGGGAGGGAACACTGAAGCTTTCTTT
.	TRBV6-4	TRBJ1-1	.	CASSDTTTGNTEAFF	TGTGCCAGCAGTGACACCACCACAGGGAACACTGAAGCTTTCTTT
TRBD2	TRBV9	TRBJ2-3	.	CASSVVGSGGTQYF	TGTGCCAGCAGCGTAGTAGGTAGCGGGGGTACGCAGTATTTT
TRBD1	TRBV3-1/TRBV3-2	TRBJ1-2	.	CASSQAPQGATGGYTF	TGTGCCAGCAGCCAAGCTCCACAGGGGGCAACGGGCGGCTACACCTTC
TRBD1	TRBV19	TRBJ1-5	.	CASDKGQPDQPQHF	TGTGCCAGTGATAAGGGACAGCCAGACCAGCCCCAGCATTTT
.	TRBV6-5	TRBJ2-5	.	CASTEVKGRRETQYF	TGTGCCAGCACCGAGGTTAAGGGGCGAAGAGAGACCCAGTACTTC
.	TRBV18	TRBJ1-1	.	CASSPPGAGIYAFF	TGTGCCAGCTCACCACCGGGGGCCGGGATTTATGCTTTCTTT
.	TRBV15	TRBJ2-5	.	CATSRDSFGAGIQETQYF	TGTGCCACCAGCAGGGACTCCTTCGGGGCAGGGATCCAAGAGACCCAGTACTTC
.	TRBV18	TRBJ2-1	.	CASSPGFGVNEQFF	TGTGCCAGCTCACCGGGGTTCGGGGTCAATGAGCAGTTCTTC
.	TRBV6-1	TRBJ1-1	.	CASSEGDGPPEAFF	TGTGCCAGCAGTGAAGGGGACGGACCCCCGGAAGCTTTCTTT
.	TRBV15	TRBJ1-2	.	CATSTPGPINYGYTF	TGTGCCACCAGCACTCCGGGTCCTATTAACTATGGCTACACCTTC
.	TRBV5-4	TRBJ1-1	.	CASMGVGTEAFF	TGTGCCAGCATGGGAGTCGGCACTGAAGCTTTCTTT
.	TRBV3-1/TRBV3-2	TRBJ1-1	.	CASSQDALPGAEAFF	TGTGCCAGCAGCCAGGATGCGTTACCGGGGGCTGAAGCTTTCTTT
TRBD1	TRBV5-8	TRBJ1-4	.	CASSPGQGGEKLFF	TGTGCCAGCAGCCCGGGACAGGGCGGGGAAAAACTGTTTTTT
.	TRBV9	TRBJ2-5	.	CASSVSDFQETQYF	TGTGCCAGCAGCGTATCGGACTTCCAAGAGACCCAGTACTTC
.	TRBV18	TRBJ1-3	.	CASSPQTRGRNTIYF	TGTGCCAGCTCACCCCAGACCAGAGGGAGAAACACCATATATTTT
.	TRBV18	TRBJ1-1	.	CASSPPEHTEAFF	TGTGCCAGCTCACCGCCAGAGCACACTGAAGCTTTCTTT
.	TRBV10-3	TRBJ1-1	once	CAISAREGFPKPPEAFF	TGTGCCATCAGTGCTCGGGAAGGGTTCCCCAAACCCCCGGAAGCTTTCTTT
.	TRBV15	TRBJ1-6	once	CATSRVGISNSPLHF	TGTGCCACCAGCAGAGTTGGGATTAGTAATTCACCCCTCCACTTT
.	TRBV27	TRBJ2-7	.	CASSVAGWYYEQYF	TGTGCCAGCAGCGTGGCAGGATGGTACTACGAGCAGTACTTC
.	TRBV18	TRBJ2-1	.	CASSPDRTPEQFF	TGTGCCAGCTCACCAGACAGAACCCCGGAGCAGTTCTTC
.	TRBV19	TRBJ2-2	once	CASRRQRTGELFF	TGTGCCAGTAGGAGACAGAGAACCGGGGAGCTGTTTTTT
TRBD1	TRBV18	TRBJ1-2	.	CASSPTGGHNYGYTF	TGTGCCAGCTCACCTACAGGGGGTCATAACTATGGCTACACCTTC
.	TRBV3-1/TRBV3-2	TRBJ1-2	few	CASSQFLTGDGYTF	TGTGCCAGCAGCCAATTCTTAACGGGCGATGGCTACACCTTC
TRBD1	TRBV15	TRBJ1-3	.	CATSGDPTGGDGNTIYF	TGTGCCACCAGCGGCGACCCGACAGGGGGGGATGGAAACACCATATATTTT
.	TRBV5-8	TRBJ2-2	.	CASSLVGTGELFF	TGTGCCAGCAGCTTGGTGGGGACCGGGGAGCTGTTTTTT
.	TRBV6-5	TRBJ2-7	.	CASSYRQTYEQYF	TGTGCCAGCAGTTACCGGCAGACCTACGAGCAGTACTTC
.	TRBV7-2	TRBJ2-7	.	CASRDRGSRRGGSYEQYF	TGTGCCAGCAGGGACCGAGGGTCTCGTCGTGGGGGGTCCTACGAGCAGTACTTC
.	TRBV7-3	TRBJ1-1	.	CASSLKGLNTEAFF	TGTGCCAGCAGCTTAAAGGGGCTGAACACTGAAGCTTTCTTT
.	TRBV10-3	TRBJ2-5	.	CAISGRGEETQYF	TGTGCCATCAGTGGACGCGGGGAAGAGACCCAGTACTTC
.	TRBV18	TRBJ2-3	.	CASSPRELTDTQYF	TGTGCCAGCTCACCCAGGGAGTTGACAGATACGCAGTATTTT
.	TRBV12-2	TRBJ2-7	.	CASRLEVPSYEQYF	TGTGCAAGTCGCTTAGAGGTCCCCTCTTACGAGCAGTACTTC
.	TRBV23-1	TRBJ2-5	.	CASNCPQETQYF	TGCGCCAGCAATTGTCCTCAAGAGACCCAGTACTTC
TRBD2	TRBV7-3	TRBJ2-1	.	CASSRDYLNNEQFF	TGTGCCAGCAGCCGGGACTACCTCAACAATGAGCAGTTCTTC
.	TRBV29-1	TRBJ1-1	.	CSVIRRLDTEAFF	TGCAGCGTTATCCGCCGCCTCGACACTGAAGCTTTCTTT
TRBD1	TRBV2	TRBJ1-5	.	CASRGQGNQPQHF	TGTGCCAGCAGGGGACAGGGGAATCAGCCCCAGCATTTT
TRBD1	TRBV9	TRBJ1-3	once	CASTPEGQGLAGNTIYF	TGTGCCAGCACCCCGGAGGGACAGGGACTAGCTGGAAACACCATATATTTT
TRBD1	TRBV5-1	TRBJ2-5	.	CASSFGTGGQETQYF	TGCGCCAGCAGCTTCGGCACAGGGGGCCAGGAGACCCAGTACTTC
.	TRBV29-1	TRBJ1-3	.	CSVGSRAGNTIYF	TGCAGCGTTGGGAGCAGGGCTGGAAACACCATATATTTT
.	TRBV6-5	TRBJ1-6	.	CASSYSAPRYNSPLHF	TGTGCCAGCAGTTACTCGGCCCCCCGATATAATTCACCCCTCCACTTT
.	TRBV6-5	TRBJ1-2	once	CASRDGRDAGYTF	TGTGCCAGCAGAGACGGTAGGGACGCTGGCTACACCTTC
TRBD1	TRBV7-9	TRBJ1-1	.	CAGRTGGYTEAFF	TGTGCCGGCCGCACAGGGGGATACACTGAAGCTTTCTTT
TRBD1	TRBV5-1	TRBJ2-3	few	CASSWGGQGSTDTQYF	TGCGCCAGCAGCTGGGGAGGACAGGGGAGCACAGATACGCAGTATTTT
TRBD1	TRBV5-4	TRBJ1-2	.	CASSMTGGDYGYTF	TGTGCCAGCAGCATGACAGGGGGCGATTATGGCTACACCTTC
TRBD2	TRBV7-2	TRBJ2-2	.	CASSIVTGLKGGELFF	TGTGCCAGCAGCATCGTAACGGGACTAAAAGGCGGGGAGCTGTTTTTT
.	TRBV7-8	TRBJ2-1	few	CASSWVQHSAYNEQFF	TGTGCCAGCAGCTGGGTCCAGCATAGCGCCTACAATGAGCAGTTCTTC
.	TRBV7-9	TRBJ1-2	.	CASSLDVRALYGYTF	TGTGCCAGCAGCTTAGACGTGCGGGCCCTCTATGGCTACACCTTC
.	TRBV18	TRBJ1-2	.	CASSPDTIAGYTF	TGTGCCAGCTCACCAGACACTATAGCCGGCTACACCTTC
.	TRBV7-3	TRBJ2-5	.	CASSFAVGETQYF	TGTGCCAGCAGCTTCGCGGTGGGAGAGACCCAGTACTTC
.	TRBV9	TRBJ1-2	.	CASSVGLRVAETNYGYTF	TGTGCCAGCAGCGTAGGCCTTAGGGTGGCGGAGACTAACTATGGCTACACCTTC
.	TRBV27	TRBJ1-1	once	CASRDQGRDEAFF	TGTGCCAGCAGAGACCAGGGACGGGATGAAGCTTTCTTT